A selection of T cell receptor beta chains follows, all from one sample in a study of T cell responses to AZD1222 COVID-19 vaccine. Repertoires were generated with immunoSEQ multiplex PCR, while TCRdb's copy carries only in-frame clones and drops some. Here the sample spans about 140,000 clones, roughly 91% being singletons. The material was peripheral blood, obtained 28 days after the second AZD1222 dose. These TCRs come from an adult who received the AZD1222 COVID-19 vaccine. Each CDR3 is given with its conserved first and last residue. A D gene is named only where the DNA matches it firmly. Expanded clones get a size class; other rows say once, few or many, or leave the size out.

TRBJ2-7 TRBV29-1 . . CSAGVLDEQYF TGCAGCGCCGGGGTCCTGGACGAGCAGTACTTC
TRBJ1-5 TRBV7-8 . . CASSLALDNQPQHF TGTGCCAGCAGCTTAGCCCTGGACAATCAGCCCCAGCATTTT
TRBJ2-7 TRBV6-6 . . CASSPSYEQYF TGTGCCAGCAGTCCGTCCTACGAGCAGTACTTC
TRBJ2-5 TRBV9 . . CASSVVAGPGGETQYF TGTGCCAGCAGCGTAGTAGCAGGGCCGGGTGGAGAGACCCAGTACTTC
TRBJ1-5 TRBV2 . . CASSDGQGNQPQHF TGTGCCAGCAGTGATGGGCAGGGAAATCAGCCCCAGCATTTT
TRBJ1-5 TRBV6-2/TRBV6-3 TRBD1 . CASSRTGGPYQPQHF TGTGCCAGCAGTCGGACAGGGGGCCCCTATCAGCCCCAGCATTTT
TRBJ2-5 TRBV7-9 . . CASHPERGTQYF TGTGCCAGCCATCCAGAGCGTGGGACCCAGTACTTC
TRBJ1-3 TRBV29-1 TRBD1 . CSVTGQGGGNTIYF TGCAGCGTCACAGGACAGGGCGGGGGAAACACCATATATTTT
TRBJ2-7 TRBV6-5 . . CASSYYSGARSYEQYF TGTGCCAGCAGTTACTATTCAGGGGCCCGTTCCTACGAGCAGTACTTC
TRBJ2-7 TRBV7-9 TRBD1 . CASSFRDRVDEQYF TGTGCCAGCAGCTTCCGGGACAGGGTCGACGAGCAGTACTTC
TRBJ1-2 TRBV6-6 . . CASNTGYYGYTF TGTGCCAGCAATACAGGGTACTATGGCTACACCTTC
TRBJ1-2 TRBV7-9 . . CASSHRREEHGYTF TGTGCCAGCAGCCACCGCCGGGAGGAGCATGGCTACACCTTC
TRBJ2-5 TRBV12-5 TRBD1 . CASNRGIQETQYF TGTGCTAGTAACAGGGGAATCCAAGAGACCCAGTACTTC
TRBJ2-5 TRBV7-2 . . CASSPYRGGETQYF TGTGCCAGCAGCCCCTATAGGGGCGGGGAGACCCAGTACTTC
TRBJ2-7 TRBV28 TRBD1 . CASSSSGQGTVEQYF TGTGCCAGCAGTTCGTCGGGACAGGGTACGGTCGAGCAGTACTTC
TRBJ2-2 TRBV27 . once CASSPYRTASTGELFF TGTGCCAGCAGCCCTTATCGGACAGCATCCACCGGGGAGCTGTTTTTT
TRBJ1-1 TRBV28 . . CASSRGTEAFF TGTGCCAGCTCGCGAGGTACTGAAGCTTTCTTT
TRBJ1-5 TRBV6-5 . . CASSYGDNQPQHF TGTGCCAGCAGTTACGGTGACAATCAGCCCCAGCATTTT
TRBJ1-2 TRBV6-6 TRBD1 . CASSTGGQGFGYTF TGTGCCAGCTCAACGGGAGGACAGGGGTTTGGCTACACCTTC
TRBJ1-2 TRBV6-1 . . CASSEGRVGVGGYTF TGTGCCAGCAGTGAAGGAAGGGTAGGGGTGGGTGGCTACACCTTC
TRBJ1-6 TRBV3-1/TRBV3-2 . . CASSQGIKGSPLHF TGTGCCAGCAGCCAAGGTATAAAGGGTTCACCCCTCCACTTT
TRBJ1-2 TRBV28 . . CASGQGSLYGYTF TGTGCCAGCGGCCAGGGGTCCCTCTATGGCTACACCTTC
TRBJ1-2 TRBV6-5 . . CASSYLAGGGHGYTF TGTGCCAGCAGTTACCTAGCGGGGGGAGGGCATGGCTACACCTTC
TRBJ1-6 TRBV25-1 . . CASGGGGSYNSPLHF TGTGCCAGCGGGGGAGGGGGCTCCTATAATTCACCCCTCCACTTT
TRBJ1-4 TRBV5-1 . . CASSSGGDPNEKLFF TGCGCCAGCAGCTCCGGAGGGGACCCTAATGAAAAACTGTTTTTT
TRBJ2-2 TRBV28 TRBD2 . CASSSAGVKTGELFF TGTGCCAGCAGTTCAGCGGGAGTTAAGACCGGGGAGCTGTTTTTT
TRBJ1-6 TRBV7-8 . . CASSPNSADSPLHF TGTGCCAGCAGCCCAAACAGCGCTGATTCACCCCTCCACTTT
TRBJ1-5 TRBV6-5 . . CASSYDGGNQPQHF TGTGCCAGCAGTTATGATGGGGGGAACCAGCCCCAGCATTTT
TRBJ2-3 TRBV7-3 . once CASSPRQLDTQYF TGTGCCAGCAGCCCTAGGCAGCTGGATACGCAGTATTTT
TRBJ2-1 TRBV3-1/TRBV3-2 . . CASSEASDEQFF TGTGCCAGCAGCGAAGCCAGTGATGAGCAGTTCTTC
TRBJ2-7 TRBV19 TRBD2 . CASSIELAGVRDEQYF TGTGCCAGTAGTATAGAACTAGCGGGAGTACGCGACGAGCAGTACTTC
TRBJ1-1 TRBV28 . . CASSPEKAEAFF TGTGCCAGCAGTCCGGAGAAGGCTGAAGCTTTCTTT
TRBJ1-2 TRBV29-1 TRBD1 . CSAGTGARYGYTF TGCAGCGCAGGAACAGGGGCTCGCTATGGCTACACCTTC
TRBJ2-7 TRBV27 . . CASSLGATYEQYF TGTGCCAGCAGTTTAGGGGCAACCTACGAGCAGTACTTC
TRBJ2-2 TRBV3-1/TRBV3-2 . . CASSLSGDVPGELFF TGTGCCAGCAGCCTTTCCGGGGACGTGCCCGGGGAGCTGTTTTTT
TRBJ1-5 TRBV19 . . CASSTRGGGNSNQPQHF TGTGCCAGTAGTACCCGGGGAGGCGGGAATTCCAATCAGCCCCAGCATTTT
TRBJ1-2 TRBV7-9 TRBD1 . CASRPADRGLVDGYTF TGTGCCAGCAGGCCCGCGGACAGGGGGCTGGTAGATGGCTACACCTTC
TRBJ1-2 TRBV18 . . CASSRDGQTDGGGYTF TGTGCCAGCTCCCGAGACGGCCAGACGGATGGGGGTGGCTACACCTTC
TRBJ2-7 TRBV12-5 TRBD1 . CASGWLMTGQGFSGEQYF TGTGCTAGTGGTTGGCTGATGACGGGACAGGGATTTTCGGGAGAGCAGTACTTC
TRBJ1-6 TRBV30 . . CAWIHEGSNSPLHF TGTGCCTGGATCCACGAGGGGAGTAATTCACCCCTCCACTTT
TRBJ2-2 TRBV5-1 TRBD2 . CASSLNGEGDTGELFF TGCGCCAGCAGCTTGAATGGGGAGGGCGACACCGGGGAGCTGTTTTTT
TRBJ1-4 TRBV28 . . CASSFRVEKLFF TGTGCCAGCAGTTTTAGGGTTGAAAAACTGTTTTTT
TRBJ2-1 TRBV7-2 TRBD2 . CASSSSRTSGYNEQFF TGTGCCAGCAGCTCCTCACGGACTAGCGGATACAATGAGCAGTTCTTC
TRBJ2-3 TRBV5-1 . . CASQSVLGTSDTQYF TGCGCCAGCCAGAGTGTATTAGGGACTTCAGATACGCAGTATTTT
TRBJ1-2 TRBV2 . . CASTRITGSRGYGYTF TGTGCCAGCACGAGAATCACGGGATCTAGAGGGTATGGCTACACCTTC
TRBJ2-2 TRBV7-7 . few CASSSTSTNTGELFF TGTGCTAGCAGCTCTACTTCTACGAACACCGGGGAGCTGTTTTTT
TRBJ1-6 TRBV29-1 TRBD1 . CSVQQGLSSPLHF TGCAGCGTTCAACAGGGGCTTAGTTCACCCCTCCACTTT
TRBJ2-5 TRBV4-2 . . CASSQTTQTQVETQYF TGTGCCAGCAGCCAAACTACCCAGACCCAGGTGGAGACCCAGTACTTC
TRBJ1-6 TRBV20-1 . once CSASQRDNNSPLHF TGCAGTGCTAGTCAGCGGGACAATAATTCACCCCTCCACTTT
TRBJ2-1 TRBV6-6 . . CASADRGTSNEQFF TGTGCCAGCGCTGACAGAGGGACTTCCAATGAGCAGTTCTTC
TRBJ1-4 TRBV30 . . CAWSADGAFNEKLFF TGTGCCTGGAGCGCCGACGGGGCCTTTAATGAAAAACTGTTTTTT